The clone carrying this T cell receptor beta chain was recorded at least ten times. Its target is unknown. Unique molecular identifiers were incorporated when the TCRbeta library was constructed. TCRdb itself ran the PCR reads through MiXCR, one entry per CDR3 protein. The repertoire holds approximately 630,000 distinct CDR3 sequences, roughly 14% seen once, with 0.79% in the top ten. This sample was taken from a study of T-cell reconstitution after alpha-beta-depleted transplantation in children. Points from the study as a whole: Several hundred graft clones that had expanded were reportedly the source of alpha-beta T cells about two months after transplant.

The CDR3 is 15 amino acids. Trimming at V came to 4 bases and at J to 2 bases, leaving 5 bases not matched to a gene. Germline assignment: CDR1 MNHEY and CDR2 SVGAGI. The chain links TRBV6-5 to TRBJ2-3; 8 bases map to TRBD1. This sample comprised PBMCs, obtained before TCRalphabeta/CD19-depleted stem cell transplant. The clonotype was recovered from a girl aged 2-10 years with congenital amegakaryocytic thrombocytopenia, due to receive a stem cell transplant. This CDR3 reads CASSSTGGLTDTQYF. The CDR3 DNA reads as TGTGCCAGCAGTTCCACAGGGGGGCTCACAGATACGCAGTATTTT.